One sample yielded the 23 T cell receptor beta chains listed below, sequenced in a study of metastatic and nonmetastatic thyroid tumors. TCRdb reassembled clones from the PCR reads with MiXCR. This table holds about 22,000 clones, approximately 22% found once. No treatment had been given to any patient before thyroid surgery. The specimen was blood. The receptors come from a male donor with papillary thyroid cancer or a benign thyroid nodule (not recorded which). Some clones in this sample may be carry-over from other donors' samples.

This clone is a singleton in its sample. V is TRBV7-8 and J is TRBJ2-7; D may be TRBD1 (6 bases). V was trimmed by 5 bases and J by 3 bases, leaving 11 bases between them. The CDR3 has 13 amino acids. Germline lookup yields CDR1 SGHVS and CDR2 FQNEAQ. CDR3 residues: CASSPGTFYEQYF. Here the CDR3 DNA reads TGTGCCAGCAGCCCCGGGACATTCTACGAGCAGTACTTC.

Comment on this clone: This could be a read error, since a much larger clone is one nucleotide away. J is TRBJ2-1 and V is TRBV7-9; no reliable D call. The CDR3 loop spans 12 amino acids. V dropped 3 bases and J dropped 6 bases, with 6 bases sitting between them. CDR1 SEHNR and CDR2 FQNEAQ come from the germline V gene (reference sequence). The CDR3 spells CASSFAFNEQFF. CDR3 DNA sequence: TGTGCCAGCAGCTTCGCCTTCAATGAGCAGTTCTTC. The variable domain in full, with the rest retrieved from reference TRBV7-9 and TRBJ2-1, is DTGVSQNPRHKITKRGQNVTFRCDPISEHNRLYWYRQTLGQGPEFLTYFQNEAQLEKSRLLSDRFSAERPKGSFSTLEIQRTEQGDSAMYLCASSFAFNEQFFGPGTRLTVL.

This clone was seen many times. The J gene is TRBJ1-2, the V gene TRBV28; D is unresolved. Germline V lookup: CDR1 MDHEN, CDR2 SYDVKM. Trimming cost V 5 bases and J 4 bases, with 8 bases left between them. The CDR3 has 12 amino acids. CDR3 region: CASSPPTYGYTF. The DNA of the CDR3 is TGTGCCAGCAGTCCCCCAACCTATGGCTACACCTTC.

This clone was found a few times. CDR3 region: CASRLADYEQYF. In DNA form, the CDR3 reads TGTGCCAGCAGACTCGCGGACTACGAGCAGTACTTC. This chain links TRBV6-5 with TRBJ2-7; D gene unclear. Germline CDR1 and CDR2: MNHEY and SVGAGI. The germline V and J ends were trimmed by 6 bases and 3 bases, with 9 bases remaining between them. CDR3 length equals 12 residues.

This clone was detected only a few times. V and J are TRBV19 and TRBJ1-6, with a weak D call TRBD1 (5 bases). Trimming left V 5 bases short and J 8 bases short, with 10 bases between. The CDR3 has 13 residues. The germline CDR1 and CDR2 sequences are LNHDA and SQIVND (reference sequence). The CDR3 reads CASSQGWDSPLHF. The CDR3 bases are TGTGCCAGTAGTCAGGGATGGGATTCACCCCTCCACTTT. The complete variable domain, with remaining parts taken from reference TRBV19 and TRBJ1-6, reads DGGITQSPKYLFRKEGQNVTLSCEQNLNHDAMYWYRQDPGQGLRLIYYSQIVNDFQKGDIAEGYSVSREKKESFPLTVTSAQKNPTAFYLCASSQGWDSPLHFGNGTRLTVT.

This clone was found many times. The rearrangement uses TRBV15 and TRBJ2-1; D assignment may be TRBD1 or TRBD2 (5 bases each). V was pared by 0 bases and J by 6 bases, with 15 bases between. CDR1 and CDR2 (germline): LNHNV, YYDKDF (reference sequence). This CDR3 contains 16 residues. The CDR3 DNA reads TGTGCCACCAGCAGAGAGCTCCTCGGGGCGAGCAATGAGCAGTTCTTC. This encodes CATSRELLGASNEQFF.

The CDR3 here is CSARVVGQGYEQYF. The CDR3 DNA is TGCAGTGCTAGAGTGGTGGGACAGGGTTACGAGCAGTACTTC. The chain carries TRBV20-1 and TRBJ2-7; 9 bases line up with TRBD1. This CDR3 spans 14 amino acids. V shed 1 base, J shed 4 bases, and the junction held 5 bases outside the gene matches. The germline V gene has CDR1 DFQATT and CDR2 SNEGSKA (reference sequence).

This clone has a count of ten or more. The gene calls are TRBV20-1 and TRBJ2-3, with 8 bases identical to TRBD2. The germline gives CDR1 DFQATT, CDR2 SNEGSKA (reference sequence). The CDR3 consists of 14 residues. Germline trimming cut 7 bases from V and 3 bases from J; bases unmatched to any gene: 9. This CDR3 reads CSVVAGTVTDTQYF. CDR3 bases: TGCAGTGTCGTAGCGGGAACCGTAACAGATACGCAGTATTTT.

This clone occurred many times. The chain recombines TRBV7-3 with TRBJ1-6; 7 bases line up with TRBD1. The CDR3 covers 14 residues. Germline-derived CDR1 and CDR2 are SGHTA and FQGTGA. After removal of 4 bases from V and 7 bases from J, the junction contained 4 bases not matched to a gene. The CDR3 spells CASSWTGINSPLHF. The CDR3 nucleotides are TGTGCCAGCAGCTGGACAGGAATCAATTCACCCCTCCACTTT.

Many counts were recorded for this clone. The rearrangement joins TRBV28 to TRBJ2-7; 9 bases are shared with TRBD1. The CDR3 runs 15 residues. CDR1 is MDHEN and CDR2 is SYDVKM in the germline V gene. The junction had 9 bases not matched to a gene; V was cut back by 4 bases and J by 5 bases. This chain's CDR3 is CASSSPGTGSNEQYF. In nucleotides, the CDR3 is TGTGCCAGCAGTTCACCCGGGACAGGGTCAAACGAGCAGTACTTC.

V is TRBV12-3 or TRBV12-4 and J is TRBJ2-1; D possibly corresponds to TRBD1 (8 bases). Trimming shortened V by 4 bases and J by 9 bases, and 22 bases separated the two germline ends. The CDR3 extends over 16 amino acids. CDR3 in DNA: TGTGCCAGCAGTTCGCCGGGGGGAGGACAGGGAAGTGAGCAGTTCTTC. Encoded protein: CASSSPGGGQGSEQFF.

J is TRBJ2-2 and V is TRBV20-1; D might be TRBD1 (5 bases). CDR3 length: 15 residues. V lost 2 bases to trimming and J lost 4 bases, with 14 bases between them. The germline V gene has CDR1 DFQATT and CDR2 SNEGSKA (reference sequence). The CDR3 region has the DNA TGCAGTGCTAGACGGACCGAAGGGGTCACCGGGGAGCTGTTTTTT. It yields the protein CSARRTEGVTGELFF.

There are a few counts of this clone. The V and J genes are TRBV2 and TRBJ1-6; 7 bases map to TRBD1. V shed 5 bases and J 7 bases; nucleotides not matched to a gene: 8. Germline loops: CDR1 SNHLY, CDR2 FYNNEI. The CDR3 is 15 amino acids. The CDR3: CASSRRQGSNSPLHF. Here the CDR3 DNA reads TGTGCCAGCAGTCGGAGACAGGGCTCCAATTCACCCCTCCACTTT.

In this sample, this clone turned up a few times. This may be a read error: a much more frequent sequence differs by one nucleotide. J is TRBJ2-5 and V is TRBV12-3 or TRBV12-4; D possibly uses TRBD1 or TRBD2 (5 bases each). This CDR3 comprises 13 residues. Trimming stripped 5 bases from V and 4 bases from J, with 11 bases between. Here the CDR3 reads CASSPPGRETQYF. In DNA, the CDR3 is TGTGCCAGCAGTCCCCCGGGGCGAGAGACCCAGTACTTC.

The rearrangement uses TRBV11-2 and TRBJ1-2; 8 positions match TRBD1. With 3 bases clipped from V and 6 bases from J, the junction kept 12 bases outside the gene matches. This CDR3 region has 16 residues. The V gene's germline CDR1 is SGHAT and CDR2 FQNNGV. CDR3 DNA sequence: TGTGCCAGCAGCTTTTATTTGTTCGGGACAGGACATGGCTACACCTTC. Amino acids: CASSFYLFGTGHGYTF.

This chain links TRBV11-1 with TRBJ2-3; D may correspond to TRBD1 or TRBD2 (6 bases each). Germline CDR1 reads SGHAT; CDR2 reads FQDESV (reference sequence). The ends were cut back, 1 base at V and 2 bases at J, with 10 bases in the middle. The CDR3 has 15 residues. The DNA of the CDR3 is TGTGCCAGCAGCTTAGTCCGGGGGCCCACAGATACGCAGTATTTT. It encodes CASSLVRGPTDTQYF.

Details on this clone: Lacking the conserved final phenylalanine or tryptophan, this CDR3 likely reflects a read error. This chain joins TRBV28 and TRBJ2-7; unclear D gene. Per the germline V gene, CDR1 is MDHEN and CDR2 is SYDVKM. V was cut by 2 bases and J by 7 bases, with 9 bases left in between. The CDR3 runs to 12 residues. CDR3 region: CASSLPPREQYI. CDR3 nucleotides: TGTGCCAGCAGTTTACCCCCCCGTGAGCAGTACATC.

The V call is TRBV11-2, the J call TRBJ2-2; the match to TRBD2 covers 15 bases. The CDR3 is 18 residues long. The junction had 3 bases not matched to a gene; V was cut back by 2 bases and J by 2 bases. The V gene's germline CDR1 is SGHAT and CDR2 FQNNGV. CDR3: CASSLRTSGRANTGELFF. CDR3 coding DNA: TGTGCCAGCAGCTTAAGGACTAGCGGGAGGGCCAACACCGGGGAGCTGTTTTTT. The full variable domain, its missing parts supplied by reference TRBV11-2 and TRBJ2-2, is EAGVAQSPRYKIIEKRQSVAFWCNPISGHATLYWYQQILGQGPKLLIQFQNNGVVDDSQLPKDRFSAERLKGVDSTLKIQPAKLEDSAVYLCASSLRTSGRANTGELFFGEGSRLTVL.

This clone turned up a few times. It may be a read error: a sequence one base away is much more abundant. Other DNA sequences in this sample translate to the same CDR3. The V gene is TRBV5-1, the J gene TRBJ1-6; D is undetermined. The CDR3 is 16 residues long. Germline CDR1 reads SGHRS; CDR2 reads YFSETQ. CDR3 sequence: CASSVLGDVNNSPLHF. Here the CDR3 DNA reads TGCGCCAGCAGCGTCCTGGGCGACGTCAATAATTCACCCCTCCATTTT.

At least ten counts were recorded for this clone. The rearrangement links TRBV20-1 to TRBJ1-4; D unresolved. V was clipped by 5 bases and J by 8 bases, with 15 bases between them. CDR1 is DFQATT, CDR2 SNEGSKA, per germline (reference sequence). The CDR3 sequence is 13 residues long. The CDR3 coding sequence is TGCAGTGCTTTGGGGAGAAGTCGAGAAAAACTGTTTTTT. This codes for CSALGRSREKLFF.

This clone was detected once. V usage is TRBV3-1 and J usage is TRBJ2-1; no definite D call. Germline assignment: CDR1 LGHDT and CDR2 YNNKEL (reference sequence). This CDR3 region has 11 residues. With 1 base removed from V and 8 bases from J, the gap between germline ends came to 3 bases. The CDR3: CASSQADEQFF. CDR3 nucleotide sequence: TGTGCCAGCAGCCAAGCGGATGAGCAGTTCTTC.

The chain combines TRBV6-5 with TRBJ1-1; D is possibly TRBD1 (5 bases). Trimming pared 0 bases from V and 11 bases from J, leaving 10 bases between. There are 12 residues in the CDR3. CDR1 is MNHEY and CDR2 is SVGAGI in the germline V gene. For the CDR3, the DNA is TGTGCCAGCAGTTACTCGGGGGGTACGGCTTTCTTT. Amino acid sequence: CASSYSGGTAFF.

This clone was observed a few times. CDR3 protein: CASSELAGVGQETQYF. Written as DNA, the CDR3 is TGTGCCAGCAGTGAACTAGCGGGGGTGGGTCAAGAGACCCAGTACTTC. V is TRBV6-1 and J is TRBJ2-5; 10 bases agree with TRBD2. The germline CDR1 and CDR2 sequences are MNHNS and SASEGT. The length of the CDR3 is 16 residues. V shed 2 bases, J shed 2 bases, and the junction held 5 bases outside the gene matches.